Included here is one T cell receptor beta chain sequence, with context. The data were obtained in a study of blood T cell repertoires in COVID-19. Study details: The United States, Italy and Spain supplied acute and convalescent COVID-19 samples.

This study enrolled people aged about 18 to 100 from roughly 22 US geographic areas. Donors of Cohort 3 who recovered were those that had two negative PCRs, clearance, or symptom resolution. The trim removed 0 bases at V and 4 bases at J, leaving 15 bases unmatched. Germline lookup yields CDR1 GTSNPN and CDR2 SVGIG (reference sequence). CDR3 size: 19 residues. How the authors handled the data: Amplified reference gene primers provided the basis for estimating nucleated cell counts. The method was immunoSEQ multiplex PCR; TCRdb's version includes in-frame clones alone and lacks a portion of them. Clone size and the V and J calls come from that table; the DNA yielded D and trimming. This sample has nearly 200,000 clones, with more than 70% found just once.

The chain employs TRBV30 and TRBJ2-6; 7 nucleotides align to TRBD1. The sequence was obtained from a woman between 18 and 29 years old who had recovered from COVID-19. The specimen was PBMCs or T cells enriched from blood (not recorded which). The CDR3 DNA reads TGTGCCTGGAGTGTCGGGACAGTCAAACTGCTTTCGGGGGCCAACGTCCTGACTTTC. This codes for CAWSVGTVKLLSGANVLTF.